This record covers a single TCR beta chain. V was clipped by 0 bases and J by 0 bases, with 6 bases between them. Looked up from germline, CDR1 is SGHRS and CDR2 is YFSETQ. The CDR3 sequence is 14 residues long. This sample was taken from a study of blood T cell repertoires in COVID-19. As for the study in general: Acute-phase and convalescent COVID-19 samples originated in the United States, Italy and Spain. From T cells, B-cell-depleted T cells, or PBMCs came the material, which was cDNA or gDNA.

Profiled with immunoSEQ multiplex PCR; TCRdb holds only in-frame clones, not every one. The sample consists of 130,000 to 150,000 clones, roughly 83% of them appearing once. During active infection, Seattle patients enrolled and were then monitored through disease. The gene calls are TRBV5-1 and TRBJ1-2; D is unresolved. Sequences were obtained from peripheral blood. The sequence derives from a woman aged 70-85 years with COVID-19, enrolled during active disease. Here the CDR3 DNA reads TGCGCCAGCAGCTTGGATACATCTAACTATGGCTACACCTTC. It encodes CASSLDTSNYGYTF.